A single sample is the source of the 11 T cell receptor beta chains below, sequenced in a study of CD8+ T cells in alopecia areata. It was cDNA, reverse transcribed from extracted RNA, that served as the sequencing template. Sequencing used immunoSEQ multiplex PCR; TCRdb keeps in-frame clones, though not all of them. In the table there are roughly 97,000 clones, more than 35% of which are singletons. The material sequenced was CD4+ T cells sorted from blood. Every receptor here comes from a human donor with alopecia areata.

The table lists this clone with a few counts. This same CDR3 is encoded by further DNA sequences in the sample. The gene calls are TRBV5-1 and TRBJ2-5, with no clear D. Germline V gene lookup returns CDR1 SGHRS and CDR2 YFSETQ. V was cut by 0 bases and J by 5 bases, with 2 bases left in between. CDR3 length: 11 amino acids. CDR3 DNA sequence: TGCGCCAGCAGCTTGGAGGAGACCCAGTACTTC. Protein sequence: CASSLEETQYF. Using reference TRBV5-1 and TRBJ2-5 for the parts outside the CDR3, the full variable domain is KAGVTQTPRYLIKTRGQQVTLSCSPISGHRSVSWYQQTPGQGLQFLFEYFSETQRNKGNFPGRFSGRQFSNSRSEMNVSTLELGDSALYLCASSLEETQYFGPGTRLLVL.

The table lists this clone with a few counts. V gene TRBV27 combines with J gene TRBJ1-6; D remains unclear. The V end was cut by 0 bases, the J end by 9 bases, with 15 bases between. Germline loops: CDR1 MNHEY, CDR2 SMNVEV (reference sequence). There are 16 residues in the CDR3. In DNA form, the CDR3 reads TGTGCCAGCAGTTTATCAGAACCGGGTTGGGGTTCACCCCTCCACTTT. As protein: CASSLSEPGWGSPLHF.

This clone was found a few times. The chain carries TRBV18 and TRBJ2-6, with D maybe TRBD1 (5 bases). The CDR3 is made up of 19 amino acids. Germline V gene lookup returns CDR1 KGHSH and CDR2 LQKENI. The germline V and J ends were trimmed by 3 bases and 4 bases, with 22 bases remaining between them. The CDR3 sequence is CASSPRTIRESSGANVLTF. The CDR3 DNA reads as TGTGCCAGCTCACCGAGGACAATAAGAGAGAGTTCAGGGGCCAACGTCCTGACTTTC. The whole variable domain, remainder taken from reference TRBV18 and TRBJ2-6, is NAGVMQNPRHLVRRRGQEARLRCSPMKGHSHVYWYRQLPEEGLKFMVYLQKENIIDESGMPKERFSAEFPKEGPSILRIQQVVRGDSAAYFCASSPRTIRESSGANVLTFGAGSRLTVL.

This clone turned up a few times. The chain recombines TRBV14 with TRBJ2-1; 7 bases are a match to TRBD2. V shed 0 bases and J 9 bases; nucleotides not matched to a gene: 8. CDR3 length: 15 residues. Germline CDR1 and CDR2: SGHDN and FVKESK. CDR3 amino acids: CASSQDIREDGEQFF. The CDR3 bases are TGTGCCAGCAGCCAAGATATACGGGAGGACGGTGAGCAGTTCTTC.

This chain connects TRBV4-2 to TRBJ2-2; D not certain. Per the germline V gene, CDR1 is LGHNA and CDR2 is YNFKEQ. V was clipped by 0 bases and J by 4 bases, with 15 bases between them. The CDR3 totals 17 residues. CDR3 sequence (DNA): TGTGCCAGCAGCCAAGATCGGCGGCGGATGGGCACCGGGGAGCTGTTTTTT. Protein: CASSQDRRRMGTGELFF.

This clone was seen more than once but under ten times. The chain joins TRBV6-5 to TRBJ2-2; D not resolved. The CDR3 spans 12 residues. V lost 6 bases to trimming and J lost 4 bases, with 6 bases between them. Germline V lookup: CDR1 MNHEY, CDR2 SVGAGI. The CDR3 nucleotides are TGTGCCAGCAGCCGATTCACCGGGGAGCTGTTTTTT. Its protein is CASSRFTGELFF.

The chain employs TRBV29-1 and TRBJ2-3; D assignment may be TRBD1 or TRBD2 (5 bases each). The CDR3 loop spans 14 amino acids. CDR1 is SQVTM and CDR2 is ANQGSEA in the germline V gene. Deletions cut 7 bases from V and 2 bases from J, with 16 bases between. CDR3 protein: CSAYPRDDTDTQYF. The CDR3 region has the DNA TGCAGCGCCTACCCCAGGGACGACACAGATACGCAGTATTTT.

The chain couples TRBV5-1 to TRBJ2-1; 14 bases match TRBD2. CDR1 is SGHRS and CDR2 is YFSETQ in the germline V gene. J lost 5 bases, V lost 4 bases, and 5 bases had no gene match. The CDR3 length is 16 residues. This CDR3 is CASSLGGLAGDNEQFF. CDR3 bases: TGCGCCAGCAGCCTGGGGGGACTAGCGGGAGACAATGAGCAGTTCTTC.

The chain combines TRBV5-1 with TRBJ2-2; D perhaps matches TRBD1 (6 bases). Germline V gene sequence: CDR1 SGHRS, CDR2 YFSETQ. Trimming removed 5 bases at V and 0 bases at J, with 17 bases between. The CDR3 consists of 17 residues. The CDR3 sequence: CASRPLQGPANTGELFF. DNA of the CDR3: TGCGCCAGCAGGCCTCTCCAGGGGCCTGCGAACACCGGGGAGCTGTTTTTT.

This clone appeared a few times. The chain is built from TRBV28 and TRBJ2-7, with D perhaps matching TRBD1 (6 bases). This CDR3 is 15 amino acids long. CDR1 and CDR2 (germline): MDHEN, SYDVKM. V was clipped by 5 bases and J by 5 bases, with 19 bases between them. The CDR3 sequence: CASSKPGAGFDEQYF. DNA for the CDR3: TGTGCCAGCAGTAAGCCAGGGGCAGGGTTCGACGAGCAGTACTTC.

DNA of the CDR3: TGTGCCAGCGGGACAGGGGTGTTCTACGAGCAGTACTTC. Residues: CASGTGVFYEQYF. The J gene is TRBJ2-7, the V gene TRBV6-4; 10 bases align to TRBD1. There are 13 residues in the CDR3. V was clipped by 8 bases and J by 3 bases; unmatched bases: 4. Germline-derived CDR1 and CDR2 are MRHNA and SNTAGT.